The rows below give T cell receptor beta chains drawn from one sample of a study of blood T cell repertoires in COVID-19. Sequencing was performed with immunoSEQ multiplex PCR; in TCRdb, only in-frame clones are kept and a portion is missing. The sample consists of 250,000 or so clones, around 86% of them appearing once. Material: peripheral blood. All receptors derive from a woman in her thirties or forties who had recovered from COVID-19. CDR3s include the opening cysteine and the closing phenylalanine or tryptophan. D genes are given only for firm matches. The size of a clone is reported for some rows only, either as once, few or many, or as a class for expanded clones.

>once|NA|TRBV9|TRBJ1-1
TGTGCCAGCAGCGTAACTCCGGGAGAGGTGAACACTGAAGCTTTCTTT
CASSVTPGEVNTEAFF
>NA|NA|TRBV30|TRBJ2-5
TGTGCCAGAGGAATTCAGCCAGAGACCCAGTACTTC
CARGIQPETQYF
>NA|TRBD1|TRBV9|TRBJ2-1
TGTGCCAGCAGCGTAGCTAACAGGGGACCTTACAATGAGCAGTTCTTC
CASSVANRGPYNEQFF
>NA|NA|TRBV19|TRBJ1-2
TGTGCCAGTAGTATAGGGTGGCAGGGGAACTATGGCTACACCTTC
CASSIGWQGNYGYTF
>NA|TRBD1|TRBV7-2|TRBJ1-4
TGTGCCAGCAGCTTGCAGGGGGCGCGGAATGAAAAACTGTTTTTT
CASSLQGARNEKLFF
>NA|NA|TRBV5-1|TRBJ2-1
TGCGCCAGCAGCTTGGCCACGAGCTCCTACAATGAGCAGTTCTTC
CASSLATSSYNEQFF
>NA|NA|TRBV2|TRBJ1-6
TGTGCCAGCAGTGATCGGGGCTCCTATAATTCACCCCTCCACTTT
CASSDRGSYNSPLHF
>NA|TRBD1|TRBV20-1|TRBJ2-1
TGCAGTGCTAGTCCCGGACAGGTCTCCTACAATGAGCAGTTCTTC
CSASPGQVSYNEQFF
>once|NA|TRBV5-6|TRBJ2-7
TGTGCCAGCAGCCCCCCCGGTTCCTACGAGCAGTACTTC
CASSPPGSYEQYF
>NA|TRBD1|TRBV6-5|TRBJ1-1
TGTGCCAGCAGTTACTTGGGACAGACTGAAGCTTTCTTT
CASSYLGQTEAFF
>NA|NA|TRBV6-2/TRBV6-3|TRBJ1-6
TGTGCCAGCAGTTACTCGATGGGGTCCAGGGACTATAATTCACCCCTCCACTTT
CASSYSMGSRDYNSPLHF
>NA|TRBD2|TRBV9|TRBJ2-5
TGTGCCAGCAGCGTCACTCTAGCGGGGGCAGAGACCCAGTACTTC
CASSVTLAGAETQYF
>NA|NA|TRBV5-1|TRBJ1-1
TGCGCCAGCAGCTTGGAAGGAGGGAACACTGAAGCTTTCTTT
CASSLEGGNTEAFF
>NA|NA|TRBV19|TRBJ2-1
TGTGCCAGTAGTATCGCGCCTACCGTAGACAATGAGCAGTTCTTC
CASSIAPTVDNEQFF
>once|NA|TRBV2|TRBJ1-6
TGTGCCGGCACACTCTCCTATAATTCACCCCTCCACTTT
CAGTLSYNSPLHF
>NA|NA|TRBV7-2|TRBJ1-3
TGTGCCAGCAGCTTAGATTTCCGGCGGACTTCTAGAAACACCATATATTTT
CASSLDFRRTSRNTIYF
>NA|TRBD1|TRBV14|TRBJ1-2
TGTGCCAGCAGCAAGGACAGGGCCCCCTATGGCTACACCTTC
CASSKDRAPYGYTF
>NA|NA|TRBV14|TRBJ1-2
TGTGCCAGCAGCCAAGATAGGCGGTATGGCTACACCTTC
CASSQDRRYGYTF
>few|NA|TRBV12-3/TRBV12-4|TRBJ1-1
TGTGCCAGCAGTTCCATGAACACTGAAGCTTTCTTT
CASSSMNTEAFF
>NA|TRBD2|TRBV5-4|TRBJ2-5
TGTGCCAGCAGCCCTGACTCTGGCGGGGGTGTGGAGACCCAGTACTTC
CASSPDSGGGVETQYF
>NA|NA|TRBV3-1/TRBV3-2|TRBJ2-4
TGTGCCAGCAGCCAAGATTGGGCGTCCGGAAACATTCAGTACTTC
CASSQDWASGNIQYF
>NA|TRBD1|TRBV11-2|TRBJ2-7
TGTGCCAGCAGCCACCGGACAGGCGCCTACGAGCAGTACTTC
CASSHRTGAYEQYF
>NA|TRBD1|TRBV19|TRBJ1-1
TGTGCCAGTATACGGGACAGGGGTAAAGCTTTCTTT
CASIRDRGKAFF
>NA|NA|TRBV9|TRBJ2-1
TGTGCCAGCAGCCTCTGGGGCGGTTCCCGGGAGCAGTTCTTC
CASSLWGGSREQFF
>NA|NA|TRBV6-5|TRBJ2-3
TGTGCCAGCCGAGGCTATTCTAGCGGCACAGATACGCAGTATTTT
CASRGYSSGTDTQYF
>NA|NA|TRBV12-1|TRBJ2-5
TGTGCCAGCAGCCCCCGGGACAGGGACCAAGAGACCCAGTACTTC
CASSPRDRDQETQYF
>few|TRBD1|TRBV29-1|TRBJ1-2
TGCAGCGTGGGGACAGGGGGCGGCTACACCTTC
CSVGTGGGYTF